The 28 T cell receptor beta chains in this list originate from one sample, sequenced in a study of T cells after yellow fever vaccination (dated by TCRdb to about 2019). Libraries were made using 5' RACE. The instrument given in TCRdb is Illumina NovaSeq 6000. TCRdb applied fastp at Q25 and MiXCR to the public reads, then kept only in-frame beta chains. Identical CDR3 protein sequences are pooled into one entry, listed with their most common genes and DNA. The sample table records some 420,000 distinct CDR3 sequences; roughly 20% of these occur just once. The biggest ten clones account for 15% to 20% of the sample. The treatment or condition label on this specimen signifies: live attenuated yellow fever vaccine strain. Sequences were derived from PBMCs, sampled before the yellow fever booster vaccination. These receptors were collected from a man aged 18 to 30 who received the YFV17D yellow fever vaccine.

This clonotype has only a few counts. The V call is TRBV29-1, the J call TRBJ1-1; D is unresolved. The CDR3 covers 10 residues. Trimming cost V 6 bases and J 11 bases, with 13 bases left between them. Germline assignment: CDR1 SQVTM and CDR2 ANQGSEA. CDR3 loop: CSVGVTLAFF. In DNA, the CDR3 is TGCAGCGTCGGCGTTACTTTGGCTTTCTTT.

V gene TRBV6-5 combines with J gene TRBJ1-1, with 9 bases lining up with TRBD1. Germline assignment: CDR1 MNHEY and CDR2 SVGAGI. The ends lost 5 bases at V and 11 bases at J; junction bases unmatched: 12. The CDR3 is made up of 14 amino acids. The CDR3 here is CASSLRGTGPEAFF. The CDR3 DNA follows: TGTGCCAGCAGTCTCCGGGGGACAGGGCCCGAGGCTTTCTTT.

The rearrangement links TRBV7-8 to TRBJ2-3, with 10 bases identical to TRBD2. Germline V gene lookup returns CDR1 SGHVS and CDR2 FQNEAQ. The CDR3 has 16 residues. V trimming: 1 base; J trimming: 6 bases; junction bases outside the gene matches: 7. CDR3 DNA: TGTGCCAGCAGCTTAGTTGAGCGGGGGGGCCGCGATACGCAGTATTTT. Translation: CASSLVERGGRDTQYF.

The chain links TRBV7-9 to TRBJ1-2; a possible D gene is TRBD1 (6 bases). V gave up 0 bases and J gave up 4 bases, with 12 bases separating them. In germline, CDR1 is SEHNR, CDR2 FQNEAQ (reference sequence). The CDR3 runs to 15 residues. The CDR3 region is CASSLAEGETYGYTF. The CDR3 region has the DNA TGTGCCAGCAGCTTAGCGGAGGGGGAGACCTATGGCTACACCTTC.

This clonotype was seen ten or more times. This sequence joins TRBV10-2 and TRBJ2-1, with 10 bases fitting TRBD2. CDR3 length: 14 residues. Germline V lookup: CDR1 WSHSY, CDR2 SAAADI. With 4 bases clipped from V and 9 bases from J, the junction kept 6 bases outside the gene matches. CDR3 DNA: TGCGCCAGCAGTGTAAGCGGGGGGGCTAGTGAGCAGTTCTTC. Encoded protein: CASSVSGGASEQFF.

J is TRBJ2-7 and V is TRBV21-1; the table names TRBD2, a call not compared with the DNA. TRBV21-1 has pseudogene status. The CDR3 length is 16 residues. The CDR3 protein is CASSEAGTEDSYEQYF. The CDR3 coding sequence is TGTGCCAGCAGCGAAGCCGGGACTGAAGACTCCTACGAGCAGTACTTC.

This clonotype was picked up a small number of times. One junction end disagrees with the germline gene, perhaps due to a read error. V gene TRBV12-3 or TRBV12-4 combines with J gene TRBJ1-4; 8 bases are shared with TRBD1. The CDR3 is 13 residues long. The CDR3 region is CPSSLGTGEKLFF. Here the CDR3 DNA reads TGTCCCAGCAGTTTAGGGACAGGTGAAAAACTGTTTTTT.

Only a few counts were recorded for this clonotype. The chain uses TRBV9 and TRBJ2-1, with D possibly matching TRBD1 (7 bases). This CDR3 contains 16 residues. From germline, CDR1 is SGDLS and CDR2 YYNGEE. With 2 bases removed from V and 2 bases from J, the gap between germline ends came to 14 bases. CDR3 amino acids: CASSVSAGQTYNEQFF. Here the CDR3 DNA reads TGTGCCAGCAGCGTGTCGGCGGGACAGACCTACAATGAGCAGTTCTTC.

The chain carries TRBV4-1 and TRBJ1-4, with D possibly matching TRBD1 (6 bases). From germline, CDR1 is MGHRA and CDR2 YSYEKL. The V end was cut by 5 bases, the J end by 6 bases, with 16 bases between. The CDR3 is 15 amino acids. The CDR3 DNA sequence: TGCGCCAGCAGCGCCCCAGGGGTTTTCGATGAAAAACTGTTTTTT. It specifies CASSAPGVFDEKLFF.

This clonotype has just a few counts. The chain recombines TRBV30 with TRBJ2-2, with D hard to call. The ends were cut back, 4 bases at V and 1 base at J, with 7 bases in the middle. The germline gives CDR1 GTSNPN, CDR2 SVGIG (reference sequence). The length of the CDR3 is 13 residues. In DNA form, the CDR3 reads TGTGCCTGGATTGAGGAGAACACCGGGGAGCTGTTTTTT. Translating gives CAWIEENTGELFF.

This rearrangement joins TRBV29-1 to TRBJ2-1; D is possibly TRBD2 (5 bases). CDR3 length equals 14 residues. V shed 5 bases and J shed 3 bases, with 14 bases lying between them. CDR1 and CDR2 from the germline V gene are SQVTM and ANQGSEA. CDR3 DNA sequence: TGCAGCGTTAGTGTGATAGCGCGCTACAATGAGCAGTTCTTC. This codes for CSVSVIARYNEQFF.

This clonotype was seen a few times. The chain joins TRBV4-3 to TRBJ2-2; no clear D gene. The V gene's germline CDR1 is LGHNA and CDR2 YSLEER. The V end lost 4 bases, the J end lost 7 bases, and 10 bases lay between the germline ends. The CDR3 runs to 13 residues. The CDR3 is CASSPPWGGELFF. The CDR3 coding sequence is TGCGCCAGCAGCCCGCCGTGGGGCGGGGAGCTGTTTTTT.

The chain carries TRBV6-9 and TRBJ1-4; 8 bases align to TRBD1. The germline V gene encodes CDR1 MNHGY and CDR2 SVAAGI. J lost 7 bases, V lost 4 bases, and 11 bases had no gene match. This CDR3 contains 16 residues. CDR3: CASSCQGQGSSEKLFF. The CDR3, as DNA: TGTGCCAGCAGTTGCCAAGGACAGGGAAGTTCTGAAAAACTGTTTTTT.

This clonotype was seen only a few times. V gene TRBV27 combines with J gene TRBJ1-6; D call uncertain. Germline V gene sequence: CDR1 MNHEY, CDR2 SMNVEV (reference sequence). Trimming took 2 bases from V and 0 from J, leaving 8 bases between them. The CDR3 has 16 residues. DNA for the CDR3: TGTGCCAGCAGTTTACGTCCCAGCTCCTATAATTCACCCCTCCACTTT. Its translation is CASSLRPSSYNSPLHF.

V and J are TRBV28 and TRBJ2-2; D is possibly TRBD1 (6 bases). V lost 6 bases, J lost 2 bases, and 13 bases lay in between. CDR3 length: 15 amino acids. CDR1 MDHEN and CDR2 SYDVKM come from the germline V gene. The DNA for the CDR3 is TGTGCCAGCAGCACCGGGACATATAACACCGGGGAGCTGTTTTTT. Translation gives CASSTGTYNTGELFF.

This clonotype was detected once. V is TRBV28 and J is TRBJ2-6; D gene uncertain. Trimming stripped 6 bases from V and 4 bases from J, with 7 bases between. The germline V gene has CDR1 MDHEN and CDR2 SYDVKM. The CDR3 loop spans 13 amino acids. The CDR3 here is CASRLPGANVLTF. In nucleotides, the CDR3 is TGTGCCAGCAGACTGCCCGGGGCCAACGTCCTGACTTTC.

This clonotype was seen more than once but under ten times. The chain has TRBV4-1 and TRBJ2-5, with 8 bases fitting TRBD2. The length of the CDR3 is 17 residues. With 0 bases clipped from V and 1 base from J, the junction kept 7 bases outside the gene matches. CDR1 MGHRA and CDR2 YSYEKL come from the germline V gene. This chain's CDR3 is CASSQELRGAGQETQYF. CDR3 bases: TGCGCCAGCAGCCAAGAGTTGCGGGGGGCCGGCCAAGAGACCCAGTACTTC.

This chain connects TRBV6-5 to TRBJ2-1, with a possible D match to TRBD2 (6 bases). Germline CDR1 MNHEY, CDR2 SVGAGI. The CDR3 consists of 11 residues. The ends were cut back, 6 bases at V and 10 bases at J, with 10 bases in the middle. In DNA, the CDR3 is TGTGCCAGCAGCAGACGGGGGGAGCAGTTCTTC. Its translation is CASSRRGEQFF.

The V call is TRBV6-5, the J call TRBJ1-1; D is possibly TRBD1 (6 bases). Germline values: CDR1 MNHEY, CDR2 SVGAGI. The CDR3 is made up of 15 amino acids. V was clipped by 0 bases and J by 4 bases, with 12 bases between them. Written as DNA, the CDR3 is TGTGCCAGCAGTTACTCGGCCCCCAGGGGCACTGAAGCTTTCTTT. This codes for CASSYSAPRGTEAFF.

This clonotype appeared a few times. The genes are TRBV29-1 and TRBJ1-2, with 7 bases identical to TRBD1. Germline V gene lookup returns CDR1 SQVTM and CDR2 ANQGSEA. This CDR3 comprises 12 residues. The V and J ends lost 6 bases and 2 bases, in that order; junction bases with no gene match: 3. The CDR3 nucleotides read TGCAGCGTCGCGGGACAGAACTATGGCTACACCTTC. This translates into CSVAGQNYGYTF.

This clonotype was recorded at least ten times. The rearrangement uses TRBV4-2 and TRBJ2-7, with D perhaps matching TRBD1 (6 bases). Trimming shortened V by 5 bases and J by 1 base, and 9 bases separated the two germline ends. Germline CDR1 reads LGHNA; CDR2 reads YNFKEQ. The length of the CDR3 is 13 residues. The CDR3 nucleotides read TGTGCCAGCAGCTCTGGACAGTCCTACGAGCAGTACTTC. Translation: CASSSGQSYEQYF.

The V and J genes are TRBV27 and TRBJ2-3, with D possibly matching TRBD1 (7 bases). The CDR3 runs 16 residues. Per the germline V gene, CDR1 is MNHEY and CDR2 is SMNVEV (reference sequence). V was cut by 8 bases and J by 2 bases, with 20 bases left in between. The CDR3 loop is CASGGLRGRVTDTQYF. For the CDR3, the DNA is TGTGCCAGCGGGGGGTTGAGGGGGCGAGTCACAGATACGCAGTATTTT.

The table lists this clonotype with many counts. This chain uses TRBV12-3 or TRBV12-4 with TRBJ2-1; the match to TRBD1 covers 7 bases. The ends lost 6 bases at V and 8 bases at J; junction bases unmatched: 10. The CDR3 sequence is 14 residues long. CDR3: CASSTQGQIHEQFF. CDR3 sequence (DNA): TGTGCCAGCAGCACCCAGGGACAGATCCATGAGCAGTTCTTC.

The chain joins TRBV6-2 or TRBV6-3 to TRBJ1-6; D is perhaps TRBD1 (6 bases). Trimming took 8 bases from V and 8 from J, leaving 13 bases between them. Per the germline V gene, CDR1 is MNHEY and CDR2 is SVGEGT. This CDR3 comprises 13 residues. The CDR3 coding sequence is TGTGCCAGCGAAAAGAGGGGGGATTCACCCCTCCACTTT. It yields the protein CASEKRGDSPLHF.

This clonotype was counted a few times. This chain connects TRBV6-5 to TRBJ2-1; no clear D. Germline CDR1 reads MNHEY; CDR2 reads SVGAGI. There are 10 residues in the CDR3. The CDR3 nucleotides are TGTGCTTCGGGCGACAATGAGCAGTTCTTC. Translating gives CASGDNEQFF.

This clonotype was counted a few times. This chain joins TRBV7-8 and TRBJ2-2; the match to TRBD1 covers 7 bases. Germline CDR1 reads SGHVS; CDR2 reads FQNEAQ. Losses at the gene ends were 0 bases for V and 5 bases for J; bases not matched to a gene: 3. This CDR3 spans 15 amino acids. The CDR3 DNA reads as TGTGCCAGCAGCTTAGCGATACAGGGGACCGGGGAGCTGTTTTTT. It translates to CASSLAIQGTGELFF.

The V call is TRBV20-1, the J call TRBJ1-5, with D tentatively TRBD1 (5 bases). Trimming removed 5 bases at V and 2 bases at J, with 10 bases between. CDR1 is DFQATT, CDR2 SNEGSKA, per germline (reference sequence). The CDR3 has 13 residues. The CDR3 DNA reads TGCAGTGCTGTCCAGGGTGGCAATCAGCCCCAGCATTTT. This encodes CSAVQGGNQPQHF.

This chain joins TRBV27 and TRBJ2-3; maybe TRBD2 (5 bases). V dropped 6 bases and J dropped 5 bases, with 12 bases sitting between them. This CDR3 region has 13 residues. Germline V gives CDR1 MNHEY, CDR2 SMNVEV (reference sequence). The CDR3 reads CASSDRGQDTQYF. The CDR3, as DNA: TGTGCCAGCAGCGATCGGGGTCAAGATACGCAGTATTTT.